This entry lists 14 T cell receptor beta chains sequenced from one sample in a study of cytomegalovirus exposure and HLA in healthy donors. 13 Jbeta primers and 60 Vbeta primers were used for the PCR. The assay was immunoSEQ multiplex PCR, and TCRdb's table has in-frame clones only and misses some. This sample has around 100,000 clones, with around 68% found just once. The sequenced sample consisted of PBMCs. These receptors came from a human donor in good health.

The chain's CDR3 is CASSGWTSGNYEQYF. The CDR3 nucleotides read TGTGCCAGCAGCGGTTGGACTAGCGGGAATTACGAGCAGTACTTC. V gene TRBV9 combines with J gene TRBJ2-7, with 12 bases matching TRBD2. V shed 3 bases and J 4 bases; nucleotides not matched to a gene: 5. Germline CDR1 and CDR2: SGDLS and YYNGEE. CDR3 length equals 15 residues.

V and J are TRBV29-1 and TRBJ1-2, with D possibly being TRBD1 (6 bases). CDR1 SQVTM and CDR2 ANQGSEA come from the germline V gene. Trimming took off 3 bases at V and 6 bases at J, with 17 bases between the two ends. The CDR3 spans 14 residues. CDR3 coding DNA: TGCAGCGTTGATTACTTAGGGGGTGGCGATGGCTACACCTTC. Translation gives CSVDYLGGGDGYTF.

The chain joins TRBV11-2 to TRBJ2-7, with unresolved D. Germline loops: CDR1 SGHAT, CDR2 FQNNGV. Trimming shortened V by 0 bases and J by 3 bases, and 3 bases separated the two germline ends. The CDR3 consists of 12 residues. The CDR3 DNA follows: TGTGCCAGCAGCTTAGATATCTACGAGCAGTACTTC. This translates into CASSLDIYEQYF.

The chain recombines TRBV6-5 with TRBJ2-1, with TRBD2 matching 11 bases. This CDR3 contains 15 residues. Looked up from germline, CDR1 is MNHEY and CDR2 is SVGAGI. V lost 7 bases, J lost 4 bases, and 6 bases stayed unmatched. CDR3 loop: CASNPGLAGYNEQFF. DNA of the CDR3: TGTGCCAGCAATCCAGGACTAGCGGGTTACAATGAGCAGTTCTTC.

V gene TRBV7-6 combines with J gene TRBJ1-2, with 11 bases aligning to TRBD1. Looked up from germline, CDR1 is SGHVS and CDR2 is FNYEAQ. CDR3 length: 14 residues. V was pared by 5 bases and J by 3 bases, with 2 bases of the junction left unmatched. The DNA for the CDR3 is TGTGCCAGCAGCCCGGGACAGGGGGACTATGGCTACACCTTC. This gives the protein CASSPGQGDYGYTF.

CDR3 in DNA: TGTGCCAGCATCCTAGACAGGGGATGGGGTGCTAATGAAAAACTGTTTTTT. Encoded protein: CASILDRGWGANEKLFF. The rearrangement joins TRBV2 to TRBJ1-4, with 8 bases lining up with TRBD1. This CDR3 contains 17 residues. Trimming at V came to 7 bases and at J to 3 bases, leaving 13 bases not matched to a gene. The germline gives CDR1 SNHLY, CDR2 FYNNEI.

The chain joins TRBV30 to TRBJ2-1; TRBD2 matches 7 bases. Germline V gene sequence: CDR1 GTSNPN, CDR2 SVGIG (reference sequence). J gave up 0 bases and V 0 bases, and 8 bases lay outside the gene matches. The CDR3 spans 17 residues. CDR3 amino acids: CAWSVFVTSLSYNEQFF. The CDR3 DNA sequence: TGTGCCTGGAGTGTTTTCGTGACTAGCCTCTCCTACAATGAGCAGTTCTTC.

The V call is TRBV19, the J call TRBJ2-3, with 9 bases identical to TRBD1. Germline lookup yields CDR1 LNHDA and CDR2 SQIVND (reference sequence). The CDR3 contains 16 residues. Losses at the gene ends were 4 bases for V and 1 base for J; bases not matched to a gene: 6. In DNA form, the CDR3 reads TGTGCCAGTAGTACCCTTTGGACAGGGGGCACAGATACGCAGTATTTT. Protein: CASSTLWTGGTDTQYF.

In its sample, this clone was seen a few times. CDR3 region: CASSLAGGTDTQYF. CDR3 bases: TGCGCCAGCAGCTTAGCGGGAGGAACAGATACGCAGTATTTT. The chain has TRBV5-1 and TRBJ2-3; TRBD2 aligns across 9 bases. Germline loops: CDR1 SGHRS, CDR2 YFSETQ. J gave up 3 bases and V 2 bases, and 1 base lay outside the gene matches. The CDR3 totals 14 residues. Supplemented by reference TRBV5-1 and TRBJ2-3, the full variable domain reads KAGVTQTPRYLIKTRGQQVTLSCSPISGHRSVSWYQQTPGQGLQFLFEYFSETQRNKGNFPGRFSGRQFSNSRSEMNVSTLELGDSALYLCASSLAGGTDTQYFGPGTRLTVL.

The chain uses TRBV29-1 and TRBJ1-1, with 7 bases that match TRBD1. V trimming: 7 bases; J trimming: 1 base; junction bases outside the gene matches: 6. CDR1 SQVTM and CDR2 ANQGSEA come from the germline V gene. The CDR3 contains 13 residues. The CDR3 here is CSARTGTNTEAFF. The CDR3 DNA reads as TGCAGCGCTAGGACAGGAACGAACACTGAAGCTTTCTTT.

There are a few counts of this clone. J is TRBJ2-1 and V is TRBV18; D is unclear. Germline V gives CDR1 KGHSH, CDR2 LQKENI. This CDR3 spans 14 amino acids. Trimming cost V 2 bases and J 2 bases, with 7 bases left between them. The CDR3 here is CASSPSPAYNEQFF. CDR3 in DNA: TGTGCCAGCTCACCATCCCCCGCCTACAATGAGCAGTTCTTC.

The rearrangement uses TRBV7-8 and TRBJ1-3; 8 bases agree with TRBD1. V trimming: 2 bases; J trimming: 2 bases; junction bases outside the gene matches: 2. There are 15 residues in the CDR3. Germline assignment: CDR1 SGHVS and CDR2 FQNEAQ. This chain's CDR3 is CASSLTDRAGNTIYF. Here the CDR3 DNA reads TGTGCCAGCAGCTTAACGGACAGGGCTGGAAACACCATATATTTT.

In the case of this clone: The same CDR3 arises from other DNA sequences in this sample as well. The V call is TRBV19, the J call TRBJ1-1, with D perhaps matching TRBD1 (6 bases). The V end was cut by 1 base, the J end by 1 base, with 7 bases between. In germline, CDR1 is LNHDA, CDR2 SQIVND (reference sequence). CDR3 length: 14 residues. CDR3 sequence: CASSIGGGNTEAFF. The CDR3 nucleotides read TGTGCCAGTAGTATAGGAGGGGGGAACACTGAAGCTTTCTTT.

A few counts support this clone. V is TRBV12-5 and J is TRBJ2-1; unclear D gene. Deletions cut 3 bases from V and 0 bases from J, with 9 bases between. This CDR3 contains 15 residues. CDR1 and CDR2 from the germline V gene are LGHNT and FRNRAP. As DNA, the CDR3 is TGTGCTAGTGGTTTTCAAAGCTACTCCTACAATGAGCAGTTCTTC. Amino acids: CASGFQSYSYNEQFF.